These T cell receptor beta chains were read from a single sample in a study of blood T cells in healthy people across ages. TCRdb re-called the 5' RACE reads through MiXCR, storing one row per CDR3 protein. Of roughly 1,500,000 distinct CDR3 sequences in the sample, approximately 38% were seen once. The source material was blood. The receptors were sampled from a woman under 30 in good health. The CDR3 runs from the conserved cysteine through the conserved F or W. The D gene is left open where the match is weak. Size tells how often a clone was seen (once, few, many) or the class of an expanded clone, and some rows leave it out.

D: -
J: TRBJ2-7
size: -
V: TRBV6-2/TRBV6-3
CDR3: CASSTVGRGPSYEQYF
DNA: TGTGCCAGCAGTACCGTAGGGCGGGGGCCATCCTACGAGCAGTACTTC

D: -
J: TRBJ1-1
size: -
V: TRBV5-1
CDR3: CASSFRVEGTEAFF
DNA: TGCGCCAGCAGCTTCCGAGTGGAGGGCACTGAAGCTTTCTTT

D: TRBD2
J: TRBJ2-1
size: -
V: TRBV6-1
CDR3: CASSFTSGGTNEQFF
DNA: TGTGCCAGCAGCTTCACTAGCGGGGGGACCAATGAGCAGTTCTTC

D: -
J: TRBJ1-5
size: -
V: TRBV28
CDR3: CASSWAPNQPQHF
DNA: TGTGCCAGCAGTTGGGCCCCCAATCAGCCCCAGCATTTT

D: -
J: TRBJ2-7
size: -
V: TRBV9
CDR3: CASSAGAGTYEQYF
DNA: TGTGCCAGCAGCGCGGGGGCGGGGACCTACGAGCAGTACTTC

D: TRBD1
J: TRBJ2-7
size: -
V: TRBV28
CDR3: CAVRRGQDYEQYF
DNA: TGTGCCGTACGACGGGGACAGGACTACGAGCAGTACTTC

D: -
J: TRBJ2-3
size: few
V: TRBV27
CDR3: CASSLSPSLDTQYF
DNA: TGTGCCAGCAGTTTATCCCCTAGCTTGGATACGCAGTATTTT

D: TRBD1
J: TRBJ1-2
size: -
V: TRBV28
CDR3: CASRRTGGTEANYGYTF
DNA: TGTGCCAGCCGACGGACAGGGGGTACCGAAGCTAACTATGGCTACACCTTC

D: -
J: TRBJ2-5
size: -
V: TRBV25-1
CDR3: CVSSGTGPIQYF
DNA: TGTGTCAGCAGTGGAACGGGGCCAATACAGTACTTC

D: TRBD1
J: TRBJ1-1
size: -
V: TRBV12-5
CDR3: CASGSRDRVNTEAFF
DNA: TGTGCTAGTGGTTCTCGGGACAGGGTGAACACTGAAGCTTTCTTT

D: -
J: TRBJ2-3
size: few
V: TRBV7-3
CDR3: CASSLGDLGTQYF
DNA: TGTGCCAGCAGCTTAGGCGACCTTGGTACGCAGTATTTT

D: TRBD2
J: TRBJ2-5
size: few
V: TRBV20-1
CDR3: CSAPLAGQAETQYF
DNA: TGCAGTGCACCACTAGCGGGGCAGGCGGAGACCCAGTACTTC

D: -
J: TRBJ2-1
size: once
V: TRBV19
CDR3: CASTPSPTIYNEQFF
DNA: TGTGCCAGTACCCCCTCCCCCACAATCTACAATGAGCAGTTCTTC

D: TRBD2
J: TRBJ2-1
size: -
V: TRBV6-2/TRBV6-3
CDR3: CASSGLAGEKSYNEQFF
DNA: TGTGCCAGCTCCGGACTAGCGGGAGAGAAATCCTACAATGAGCAGTTCTTC

D: -
J: TRBJ2-7
size: few
V: TRBV3-1
CDR3: CASSQSYYEQYF
DNA: TGTGCCAGCAGCCAATCCTACTACGAGCAGTACTTC

D: -
J: TRBJ1-5
size: few
V: TRBV6-5
CDR3: CARNTGISNQPQHF
DNA: TGTGCCAGGAATACAGGGATTAGCAATCAGCCCCAGCATTTT

D: -
J: TRBJ1-2
size: -
V: TRBV4-1
CDR3: CASSQEFTGRSSSGYTF
DNA: TGCGCCAGCAGCCAAGAATTTACAGGGAGGAGCTCTTCTGGCTACACCTTC

D: -
J: TRBJ2-1
size: -
V: TRBV6-5
CDR3: CASWRAVSNEQFF
DNA: TGTGCCAGCTGGAGGGCCGTGTCCAATGAGCAGTTCTTC

D: -
J: TRBJ2-5
size: few
V: TRBV7-9
CDR3: CASSLGEGVQETQYF
DNA: TGTGCCAGCAGCTTGGGAGAGGGGGTCCAAGAGACCCAGTACTTC